This note documents a single T cell receptor beta chain sequence. The record originates from a study of blood T cell repertoires in COVID-19. Across the whole study: Spain, Italy and the United States supplied samples that represented acute and convalescent COVID-19. T cells, B-cell-depleted T cells, or PBMCs supplied cDNA or gDNA.

The CDR3 length is 20 residues. In the authors' workflow: Amplifying reference gene primers gave estimates of nucleated cell counts. Assay: immunoSEQ multiplex PCR; the TCRdb copy retains only in-frame clones and omits some. The D gene and trimming were derived from the DNA, and the V and J assignments and clone size from that table. The sample has roughly 80,000 clones; approximately 88% are singletons. The TCR was taken from a human donor in a cohort sampled during active COVID-19. The chain recombines TRBV21-1 with TRBJ1-5; TRBD1, the table's D call, was not compared with the DNA. TRBV21-1 is an annotated pseudogene. Sequenced sample: peripheral blood. In DNA, the CDR3 is TGTGCCAGCAGCAAAGAGGGGGCACAGGGGGCCCACTCTGGCAATCAGCCCCAGCATTTT. It translates to CASSKEGAQGAHSGNQPQHF.